What follows are 13 T cell receptor beta chains derived from one specimen sequenced in a study of blood T cells in healthy people across ages (dated by TCRdb to 2015 to 2017). Receptor libraries were prepared by 5' RACE. Reads for this sample came from an Illumina HiSeq 2500. The second PCR ran for roughly 6 to 11 cycles and used a J-beta primer mix along with a sample-barcoded 5' primer. TCRdb reworked the public reads: Q25 trimming with fastp, MiXCR clone assembly, productive beta chains retained. Each entry is one CDR3 protein sequence, shown with its most common DNA and genes. The sample table shows more than 800,000 distinct CDR3 sequences, and 29% are seen once. Approximately 15% of the sample rests with the top ten. The sequenced material came from blood. These receptors came from a woman of 80 years or more in good health.

This clonotype has just a few counts. This chain connects TRBV5-1 to TRBJ2-3; 9 bases map to TRBD2. CDR1 and CDR2 from the germline V gene are SGHRS and YFSETQ. Germline trimming cut 2 bases from V and 4 bases from J; bases unmatched to any gene: 5. The CDR3 is 15 amino acids. CDR3 nucleotide sequence: TGCGCCAGCAGCTTTTCTGGCGGGGGGGCAGATACGCAGTATTTT. This sequence encodes CASSFSGGGADTQYF.

This chain connects TRBV24-1 to TRBJ2-1, with TRBD1 identical over 7 bases. The CDR3 loop spans 17 amino acids. Trimming cost V 4 bases and J 7 bases; bases outside gene matches: 15. The germline gives CDR1 KGHDR, CDR2 SFDVKD. The CDR3 reads CATSESRQGLAINEQFF. The CDR3 DNA reads as TGTGCCACCAGTGAAAGTAGACAGGGTCTGGCGATTAATGAGCAGTTCTTC.

This clonotype was observed a few times. A junction end diverges from the germline sequence, so it may reflect a read error. The rearrangement uses TRBV12-3 or TRBV12-4 and TRBJ2-1; 12 bases map to TRBD2. CDR3 length equals 16 residues. CDR3 in amino acids: CASSWGGTSGYNERYF. CDR3 DNA sequence: TGTGCCAGCAGTTGGGGAGGGACTAGCGGGTACAATGAGCGGTACTTC.

This clonotype was counted many times. The rearrangement uses TRBV4-2 and TRBJ2-3; 9 bases match TRBD2. CDR1 and CDR2 from the germline V gene are LGHNA and YNFKEQ. There are 16 residues in the CDR3. Trimming cost V 1 base and J 4 bases; bases outside gene matches: 6. Here the CDR3 reads CASSQGNSGGADTQYF. The CDR3 region has the DNA TGTGCCAGCAGCCAAGGAAATAGCGGGGGTGCAGATACGCAGTATTTT.

This clonotype was seen a single time. This may be a read error, as it is one base from a much larger clone. This chain links TRBV7-9 with TRBJ2-1; D is possibly TRBD2 (5 bases). This CDR3 is built from 15 residues. Germline V gene data show CDR1 as SEHNR and CDR2 as FQNEAQ (reference sequence). The ends were cut back, 1 base at V and 4 bases at J, with 11 bases in the middle. The CDR3 coding sequence is TGTGCCAGCAGCTTAGTTTCCGGGGAATACAATGAGCAGTTCTTC. Translation: CASSLVSGEYNEQFF.

In its sample, this clonotype was seen many times. The chain recombines TRBV12-3 or TRBV12-4 with TRBJ2-1; 8 nucleotides agree with TRBD1. The ends lost 6 bases at V and 5 bases at J; junction bases unmatched: 9. The CDR3 contains 15 residues. In DNA form, the CDR3 reads TGTGCCAGCAGGTTTTCAGGGGGCATCCACAATGAGCAGTTCTTC. Its translation is CASRFSGGIHNEQFF.

To note about this clonotype: This may stem from a read error, because a much larger clone lies one nucleotide away. This CDR3 fails to terminate in the conserved phenylalanine or tryptophan, so it likely reflects a read error. V is TRBV9 and J is TRBJ2-6; D is possibly TRBD1 or TRBD2 (5 bases each). Germline loops: CDR1 SGDLS, CDR2 YYNGEE. The V end was cut by 3 bases, the J end by 4 bases, with 11 bases between. CDR3 length: 15 residues. CDR3 coding DNA: TGTGCCAGCAGCGATAAGGGGACCGGGGCCAACGTCCTGACTTGC. This translates into CASSDKGTGANVLTC.

A note on this clonotype: This may be a read error, as it is one base from a much larger clone. The chain employs TRBV6-2 or TRBV6-3 and TRBJ2-4; D might be TRBD1 (6 bases). V lost 2 bases and J lost 11, with 13 bases in between. The CDR3 runs to 13 residues. Germline CDR1 is MNHEY and CDR2 is SVGEGT. Written as DNA, the CDR3 is TGTGCCAGCAGTTACGCAGGACAGACTGTTCAGTACTTC. It specifies CASSYAGQTVQYF.

This clonotype was detected many times. This chain links TRBV6-2 or TRBV6-3 with TRBJ2-7, with D perhaps matching TRBD1 (6 bases). From germline, CDR1 is MNHEY and CDR2 SVGEGT. Trimming took 5 bases from V and 6 from J, leaving 14 bases between them. This CDR3 spans 13 amino acids. As DNA, the CDR3 is TGTGCCAGCAGTGACTGGACAGTAATCGAGCAGTACTTC. Amino acid sequence: CASSDWTVIEQYF.

This clonotype was counted ten times or more. This rearrangement joins TRBV6-5 to TRBJ2-1, with 15 bases that match TRBD2. This CDR3 is built from 22 residues. Trimming cost V 2 bases and J 2 bases; bases outside gene matches: 16. Looked up from germline, CDR1 is MNHEY and CDR2 is SVGAGI. CDR3 amino acids: CASSYASGTSGGTSTAYNEQFF. In DNA form, the CDR3 reads TGTGCCAGCAGTTACGCCTCAGGGACTAGCGGGGGGACGAGTACGGCCTACAATGAGCAGTTCTTC.

A remark on this clonotype: Its ends do not fully match the called genes, so a read error is possible. V gene TRBV3-1 combines with J gene TRBJ1-5; D may be TRBD1 (6 bases). Germline V gives CDR1 LGHDT, CDR2 YNNKEL (reference sequence). The CDR3 extends over 15 amino acids. Here the CDR3 reads CASSHGTISSQPQHF. The CDR3 coding sequence is TGTGCCAGCAGCCACGGGACAATAAGCAGTCAGCCCCAGCATTTT.

At least ten counts were recorded for this clonotype. CDR3 nucleotide sequence: TGTGCCAGCAGTTATCCTAGACTAGGCACCGGGGAGCTGTTTTTT. Its protein is CASSYPRLGTGELFF. The chain employs TRBV6-5 and TRBJ2-2, with D maybe TRBD2 (6 bases). This CDR3 spans 15 amino acids. Trimming took off 3 bases at V and 4 bases at J, with 12 bases between the two ends. Looked up from germline, CDR1 is MNHEY and CDR2 is SVGAGI.

The sample holds many counts of this clonotype. V is TRBV15 and J is TRBJ2-5; D not resolved. Germline V CDR1 and CDR2: LNHNV, YYDKDF (reference sequence). CDR3 length: 16 amino acids. V lost 3 bases and J lost 0, with 14 bases in between. The DNA for the CDR3 is TGTGCCACCAGCAGCGTCTCGATGGGATACCAAGAGACCCAGTACTTC. Its translation: CATSSVSMGYQETQYF.